The present TCR beta chain was sequenced within a study of shared clonotypes between healthy human individuals. The assay was immunoSEQ multiplex PCR, and TCRdb's table has in-frame clones only and misses some. The table has 850,000 to 1,200,000 clones, more than 65% seen once. The V and J ends lost 3 bases and 3 bases respectively, with 12 bases between them. Looked up from germline, CDR1 is SGHTA and CDR2 is FQGNSA. The CDR3 has 14 residues. Source material: memory CD4+ T cells sorted from blood. Subset defined: CD45RA-negative fraction. This chain connects TRBV7-2 to TRBJ2-7, with D perhaps matching TRBD1 (6 bases). This sequence originates from a man between 18 and 35 years old in good health. Here the CDR3 DNA reads TGTGCCAGCAGCTTTAGTCAGGGGCTCTACGAGCAGTACTTC. This codes for CASSFSQGLYEQYF.